This entry lists 9 T cell receptor beta chains sequenced from one sample in a study of beta chain features in type 1 diabetes. Which antigens these TCRs recognize remains unknown. As every portion of the isolated RNA was reverse transcribed, the sequencing read expressed TCRB transcripts. The assay was immunoSEQ multiplex PCR, and TCRdb's table has in-frame clones only and misses some. The table lists some 640,000 clones, roughly an eighth of them singletons. Points from the study as a whole: A moderate, significant TCRB CDR3 shortening appeared in type 1 diabetes across four CD4+ subsets.

The sequencing sample was made of naive CD4+ T cells from blood. These receptors were obtained from a man between 18 and 35 years old with type 1 diabetes.

This clone has only a few counts. The gene calls are TRBV2 and TRBJ2-1, with D maybe TRBD2 (6 bases). V lost 5 bases to trimming and J lost 6 bases, with 17 bases between them. Germline assignment: CDR1 SNHLY and CDR2 FYNNEI. This CDR3 spans 15 amino acids. CDR3 nucleotides: TGTGCCAGCAGTCCAGGGACGTCTAGCGCCAATGAGCAGTTCTTC. Protein product: CASSPGTSSANEQFF. The full variable domain, in which reference TRBV2 and TRBJ2-1 provide the parts outside the CDR3, is EPEVTQTPSHQVTQMGQEVILRCVPISNHLYFYWYRQILGQKVEFLVSFYNNEISEKSEIFDDQFSVERPDGSNFTLKIRSTKLEDSAMYFCASSPGTSSANEQFFGPGTRLTVL.

The chain joins TRBV5-6 to TRBJ2-5; possibly TRBD1 or TRBD2 for D (5 bases each). V lost 5 bases to trimming and J lost 4 bases, with 15 bases between them. The CDR3 extends over 14 amino acids. CDR1 is SGHDT, CDR2 YYEEEE, per germline. CDR3 nucleotide sequence: TGTGCCAGCAGAGGGGACCGACCCTCAGAGACCCAGTACTTC. Translated, it gives CASRGDRPSETQYF.

The chain employs TRBV25-1 and TRBJ1-2; maybe TRBD1 (5 bases). The CDR3 is 13 amino acids. V lost 5 bases and J lost 4, with 11 bases in between. Germline V gene sequence: CDR1 MGHDK, CDR2 SYGVNS. In DNA, the CDR3 is TGTGCCAGCAGTCAGGGATTCACCTATGGCTACACCTTC. Its protein product is CASSQGFTYGYTF.

This clone was observed a few times. This chain connects TRBV9 to TRBJ2-1; the match to TRBD2 covers 8 bases. The ends lost 0 bases at V and 9 bases at J; junction bases unmatched: 11. CDR1 and CDR2 from the germline V gene are SGDLS and YYNGEE. The CDR3 spans 16 residues. In nucleotides, the CDR3 is TGTGCCAGCAGCGTAGATCAAGCGGGGGTTGGAGGTGAGCAGTTCTTC. Protein sequence: CASSVDQAGVGGEQFF.

This clone was detected only a few times. V is TRBV7-9 and J is TRBJ2-3, with D uncertain. Germline V gives CDR1 SEHNR, CDR2 FQNEAQ (reference sequence). The CDR3 sequence is 13 residues long. V was trimmed by 6 bases and J by 0 bases, leaving 7 bases between them. DNA of the CDR3: TGTGCCAGCAGGGTGGTTAGCACAGATACGCAGTATTTT. This encodes CASRVVSTDTQYF.

This chain links TRBV10-3 with TRBJ1-4, with 7 bases aligning to TRBD1. This CDR3 is 15 amino acids long. Germline V gene data show CDR1 as ENHRY and CDR2 as SYGVKD. J lost 5 bases, V lost 0 bases, and 3 bases had no gene match. The CDR3, as DNA: TGTGCCATCAGTGAGTCGAAGGGGGCGAATGAAAAACTGTTTTTT. Translating gives CAISESKGANEKLFF.

The chain links TRBV18 to TRBJ1-5; D unclear. V lost 0 bases and J 2 bases, leaving 20 bases between the germline ends. Germline CDR1 reads KGHSH; CDR2 reads LQKENI. This CDR3 region has 19 residues. The CDR3 bases are TGTGCCAGCTCACCACCCCATTGGGGTAGGGAGAAGGGCAATCAGCCCCAGCATTTT. This sequence encodes CASSPPHWGREKGNQPQHF.

This clone was recorded at least ten times. At the DNA level, this CDR3 is encoded by other sequences in the same sample as well. The chain employs TRBV7-2 and TRBJ2-3; perhaps D is TRBD1 or TRBD2 (5 bases each). V was cut by 0 bases and J by 1 base, with 5 bases left in between. This CDR3 is built from 14 residues. The germline gives CDR1 SGHTA, CDR2 FQGNSA. The CDR3 sequence: CASSLAGGTDTQYF. CDR3 coding DNA: TGTGCCAGCAGCTTAGCGGGGGGCACAGATACGCAGTATTTT. The full variable domain, rest sourced from reference TRBV7-2 and TRBJ2-3, is GAGVSQSPSNKVTEKGKDVELRCDPISGHTALYWYRQSLGQGLEFLIYFQGNSAPDKSGLPSDRFSAERTGGSVSTLTIQRTQQEDSAVYLCASSLAGGTDTQYFGPGTRLTVL.

The rearrangement uses TRBV27 and TRBJ1-1; maybe TRBD1 (6 bases). V lost 3 bases and J 0 bases, leaving 11 bases between the germline ends. Germline lookup yields CDR1 MNHEY and CDR2 SMNVEV (reference sequence). The CDR3 is 15 residues long. CDR3 region: CASSFGGRVNTEAFF. CDR3 nucleotide sequence: TGTGCCAGCAGTTTTGGGGGCAGGGTGAACACTGAAGCTTTCTTT.